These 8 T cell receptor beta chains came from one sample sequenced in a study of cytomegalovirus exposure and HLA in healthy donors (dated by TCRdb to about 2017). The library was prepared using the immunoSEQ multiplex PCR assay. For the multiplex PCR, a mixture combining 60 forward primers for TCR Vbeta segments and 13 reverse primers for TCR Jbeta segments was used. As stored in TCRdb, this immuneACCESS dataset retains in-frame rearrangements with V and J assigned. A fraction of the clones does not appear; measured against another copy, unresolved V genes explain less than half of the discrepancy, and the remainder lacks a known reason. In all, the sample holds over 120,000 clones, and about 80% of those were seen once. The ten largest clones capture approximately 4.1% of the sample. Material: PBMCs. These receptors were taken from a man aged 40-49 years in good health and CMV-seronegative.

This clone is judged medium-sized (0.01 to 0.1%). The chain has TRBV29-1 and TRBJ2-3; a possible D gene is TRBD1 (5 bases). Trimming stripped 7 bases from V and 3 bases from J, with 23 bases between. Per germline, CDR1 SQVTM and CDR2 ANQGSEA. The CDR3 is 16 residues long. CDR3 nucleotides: TGCAGCGCCACTCCACTTGGGGCTACGGAAACAGATACGCAGTATTTT. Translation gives CSATPLGATETDTQYF.

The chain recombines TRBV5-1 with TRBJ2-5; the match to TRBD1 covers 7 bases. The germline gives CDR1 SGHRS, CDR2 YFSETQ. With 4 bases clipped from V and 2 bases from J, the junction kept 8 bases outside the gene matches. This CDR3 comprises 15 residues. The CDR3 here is CASSPLQGNQETQYF. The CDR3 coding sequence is TGCGCCAGCAGCCCTCTACAGGGGAATCAAGAGACCCAGTACTTC.

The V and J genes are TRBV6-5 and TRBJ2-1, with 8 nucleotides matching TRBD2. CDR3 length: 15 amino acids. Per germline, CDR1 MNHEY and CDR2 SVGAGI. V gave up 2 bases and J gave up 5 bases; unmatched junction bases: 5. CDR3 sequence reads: CASSYPGGGDNEQFF. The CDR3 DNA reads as TGTGCCAGCAGTTACCCGGGAGGGGGGGACAATGAGCAGTTCTTC.

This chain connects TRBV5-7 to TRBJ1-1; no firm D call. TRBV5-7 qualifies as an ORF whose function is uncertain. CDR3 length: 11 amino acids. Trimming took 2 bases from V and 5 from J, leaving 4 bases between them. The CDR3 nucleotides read TGTGCCAGCAGCTTTAGAACTGAAGCTTTCTTT. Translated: CASSFRTEAFF.

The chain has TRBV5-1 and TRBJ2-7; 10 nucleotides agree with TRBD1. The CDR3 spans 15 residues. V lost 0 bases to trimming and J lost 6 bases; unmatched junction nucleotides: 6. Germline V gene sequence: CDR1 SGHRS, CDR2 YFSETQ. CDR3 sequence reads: CASSLAVGQGGEQYF. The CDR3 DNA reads TGCGCCAGCAGCTTGGCCGTTGGACAGGGGGGCGAGCAGTACTTC. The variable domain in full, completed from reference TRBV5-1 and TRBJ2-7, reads KAGVTQTPRYLIKTRGQQVTLSCSPISGHRSVSWYQQTPGQGLQFLFEYFSETQRNKGNFPGRFSGRQFSNSRSEMNVSTLELGDSALYLCASSLAVGQGGEQYFGPGTRLTVT.

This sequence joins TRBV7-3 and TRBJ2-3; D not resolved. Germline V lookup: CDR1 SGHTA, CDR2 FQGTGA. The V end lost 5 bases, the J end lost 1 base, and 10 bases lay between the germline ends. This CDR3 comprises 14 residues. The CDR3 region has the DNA TGTGCCAGCAGCCCTACCCCCCGCACAGATACGCAGTATTTT. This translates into CASSPTPRTDTQYF.

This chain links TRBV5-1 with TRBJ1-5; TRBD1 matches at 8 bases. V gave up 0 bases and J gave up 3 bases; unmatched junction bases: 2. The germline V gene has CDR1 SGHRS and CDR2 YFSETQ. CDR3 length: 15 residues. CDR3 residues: CASSLEQGDNQPQHF. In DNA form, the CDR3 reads TGCGCCAGCAGCTTGGAACAGGGGGACAATCAGCCCCAGCATTTT.

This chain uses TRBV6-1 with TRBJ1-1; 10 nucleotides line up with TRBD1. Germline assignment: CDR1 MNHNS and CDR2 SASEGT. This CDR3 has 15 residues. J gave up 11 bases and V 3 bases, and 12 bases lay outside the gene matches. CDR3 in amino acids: CASSETGTGDVEAFF. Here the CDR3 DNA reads TGTGCCAGCAGTGAGACCGGGACAGGGGATGTCGAGGCTTTCTTT.